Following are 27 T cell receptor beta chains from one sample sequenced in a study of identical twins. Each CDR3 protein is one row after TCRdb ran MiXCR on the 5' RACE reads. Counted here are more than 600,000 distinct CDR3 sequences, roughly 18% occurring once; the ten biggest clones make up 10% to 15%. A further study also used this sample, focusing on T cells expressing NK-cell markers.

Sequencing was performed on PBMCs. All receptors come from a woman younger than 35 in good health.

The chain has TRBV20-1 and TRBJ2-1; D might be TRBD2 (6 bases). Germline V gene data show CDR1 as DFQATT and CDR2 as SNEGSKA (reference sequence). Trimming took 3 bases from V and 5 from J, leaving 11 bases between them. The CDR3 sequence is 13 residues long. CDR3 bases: TGCAGTGCTAGCCGGGGGAAAGACAATGAGCAGTTCTTC. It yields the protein CSASRGKDNEQFF.

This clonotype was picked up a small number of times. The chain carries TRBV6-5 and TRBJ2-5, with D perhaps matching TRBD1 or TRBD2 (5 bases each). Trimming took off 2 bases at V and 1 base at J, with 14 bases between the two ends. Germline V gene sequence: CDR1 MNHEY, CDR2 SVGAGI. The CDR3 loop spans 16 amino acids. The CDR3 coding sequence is TGTGCCAGCAGTTACCATCAATCCGGGGCCCAAGAGACCCAGTACTTC. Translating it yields CASSYHQSGAQETQYF.

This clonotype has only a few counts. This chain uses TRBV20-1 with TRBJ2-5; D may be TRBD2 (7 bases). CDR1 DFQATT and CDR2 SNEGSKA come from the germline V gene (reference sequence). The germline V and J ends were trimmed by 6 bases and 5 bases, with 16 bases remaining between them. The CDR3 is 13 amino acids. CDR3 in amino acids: CSAGGLARETQYF. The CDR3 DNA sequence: TGCAGTGCGGGGGGGCTAGCACGGGAGACCCAGTACTTC.

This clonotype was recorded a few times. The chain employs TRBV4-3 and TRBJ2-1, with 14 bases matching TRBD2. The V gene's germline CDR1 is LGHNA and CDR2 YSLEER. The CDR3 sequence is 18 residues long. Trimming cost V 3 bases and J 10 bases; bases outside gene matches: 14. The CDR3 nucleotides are TGCGCCAGCAGCCAGACCGCATCCGGGACTAGCGGGAGAGACGAGCAGTTCTTC. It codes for CASSQTASGTSGRDEQFF.

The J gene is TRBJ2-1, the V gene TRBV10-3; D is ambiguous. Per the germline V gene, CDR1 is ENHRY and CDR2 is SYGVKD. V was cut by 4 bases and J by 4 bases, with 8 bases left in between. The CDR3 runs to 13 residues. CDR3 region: CAISGTIYNEQFF. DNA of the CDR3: TGTGCCATCAGTGGGACGATTTACAATGAGCAGTTCTTC.

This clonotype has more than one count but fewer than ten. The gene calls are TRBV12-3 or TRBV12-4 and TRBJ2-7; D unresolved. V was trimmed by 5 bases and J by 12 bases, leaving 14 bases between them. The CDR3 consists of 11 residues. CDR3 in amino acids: CASSVGLTRYF. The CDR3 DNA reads TGTGCCAGCAGTGTTGGGCTTACTCGGTACTTC.

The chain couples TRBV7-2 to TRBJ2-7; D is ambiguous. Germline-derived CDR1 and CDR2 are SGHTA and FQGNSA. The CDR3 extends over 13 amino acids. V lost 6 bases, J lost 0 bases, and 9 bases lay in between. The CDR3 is CASRSHLSYEQYF. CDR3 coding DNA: TGTGCCAGCAGGTCGCATCTCTCCTACGAGCAGTACTTC.

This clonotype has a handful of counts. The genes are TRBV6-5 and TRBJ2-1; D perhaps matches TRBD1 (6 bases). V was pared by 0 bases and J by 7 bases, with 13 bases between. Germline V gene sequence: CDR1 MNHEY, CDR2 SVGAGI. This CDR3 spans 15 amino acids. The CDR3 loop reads CASSYSSDSANEQFF. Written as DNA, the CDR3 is TGTGCCAGCAGTTACTCATCGGACAGTGCGAATGAGCAGTTCTTC.

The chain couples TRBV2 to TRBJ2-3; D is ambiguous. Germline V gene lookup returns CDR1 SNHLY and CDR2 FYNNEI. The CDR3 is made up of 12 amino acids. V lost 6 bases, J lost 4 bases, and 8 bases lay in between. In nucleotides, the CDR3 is TGTGCCAGCAGAGGGTTGGCAGATACGCAGTATTTT. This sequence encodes CASRGLADTQYF.

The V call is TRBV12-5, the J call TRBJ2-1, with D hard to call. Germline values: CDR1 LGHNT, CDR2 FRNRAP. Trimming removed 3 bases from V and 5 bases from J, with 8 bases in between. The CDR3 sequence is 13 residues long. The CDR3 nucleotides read TGTGCTAGTGGTTTTGGGCAGGACAATGAGCAGTTCTTC. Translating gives CASGFGQDNEQFF.

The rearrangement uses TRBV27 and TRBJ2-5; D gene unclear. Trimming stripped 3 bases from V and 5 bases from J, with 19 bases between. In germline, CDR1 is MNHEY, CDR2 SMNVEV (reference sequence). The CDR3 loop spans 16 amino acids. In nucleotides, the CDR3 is TGTGCCAGCAGTTTTCAGCGATCGGAGTATATTGAGACCCAGTACTTC. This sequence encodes CASSFQRSEYIETQYF.

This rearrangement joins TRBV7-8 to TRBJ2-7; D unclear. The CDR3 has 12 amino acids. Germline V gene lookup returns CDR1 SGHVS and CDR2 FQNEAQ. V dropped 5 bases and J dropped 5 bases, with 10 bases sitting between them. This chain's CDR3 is CASSPLFHEQYF. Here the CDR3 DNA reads TGTGCCAGCAGCCCCCTATTCCACGAGCAGTACTTC. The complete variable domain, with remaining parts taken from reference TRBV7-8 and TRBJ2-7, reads GAGVSQSPRYKVAKRGQDVALRCDPISGHVSLFWYQQALGQGPEFLTYFQNEAQLDKSGLPSDRFFAERPEGSVSTLKIQRTQQEDSAVYLCASSPLFHEQYFGPGTRLTVT.

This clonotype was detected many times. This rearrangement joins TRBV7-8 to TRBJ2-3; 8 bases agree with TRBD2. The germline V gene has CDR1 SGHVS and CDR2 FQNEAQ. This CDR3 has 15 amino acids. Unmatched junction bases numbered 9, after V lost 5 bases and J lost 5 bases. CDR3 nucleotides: TGTGCCAGCAGCCCCGGGGGGGCCGGGGGAGATACGCAGTATTTT. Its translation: CASSPGGAGGDTQYF.

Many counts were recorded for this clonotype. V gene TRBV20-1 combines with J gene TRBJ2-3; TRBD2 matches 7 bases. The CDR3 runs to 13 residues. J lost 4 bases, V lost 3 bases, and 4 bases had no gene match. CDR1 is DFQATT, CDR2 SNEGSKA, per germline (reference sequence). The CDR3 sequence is CSARQGGSDTQYF. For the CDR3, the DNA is TGCAGTGCTAGGCAGGGAGGGTCAGATACGCAGTATTTT.

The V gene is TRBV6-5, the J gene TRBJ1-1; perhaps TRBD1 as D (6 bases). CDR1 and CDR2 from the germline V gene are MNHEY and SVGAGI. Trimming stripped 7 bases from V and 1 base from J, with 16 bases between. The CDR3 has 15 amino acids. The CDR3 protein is CASIIRWDKNTEAFF. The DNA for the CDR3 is TGTGCCAGCATTATAAGGTGGGACAAGAACACTGAAGCTTTCTTT.

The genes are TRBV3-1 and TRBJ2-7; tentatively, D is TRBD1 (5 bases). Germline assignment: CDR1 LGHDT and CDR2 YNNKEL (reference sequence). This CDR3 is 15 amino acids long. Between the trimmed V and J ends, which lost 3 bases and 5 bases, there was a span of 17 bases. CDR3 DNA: TGTGCCAGCAGCCATTTGAGGCAGGGATTTAACGAGCAGTACTTC. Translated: CASSHLRQGFNEQYF.

The CDR3 region is CASSFWGMNNEQFF. For the CDR3, the DNA is TGTGCCAGCAGCTTTTGGGGCATGAACAATGAGCAGTTCTTC. V gene TRBV11-3 combines with J gene TRBJ2-1, with D perhaps TRBD1 (5 bases). Germline CDR1 SGHNT, CDR2 YENEEA. The ends were cut back, 3 bases at V and 5 bases at J, with 11 bases in the middle. The CDR3 length is 14 residues.

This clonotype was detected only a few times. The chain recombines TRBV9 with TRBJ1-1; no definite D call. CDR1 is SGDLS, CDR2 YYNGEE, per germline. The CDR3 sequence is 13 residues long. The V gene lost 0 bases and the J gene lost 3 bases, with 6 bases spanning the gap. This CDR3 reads CASSVGSHTEAFF. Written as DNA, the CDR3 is TGTGCCAGCAGCGTAGGCAGCCACACTGAAGCTTTCTTT.

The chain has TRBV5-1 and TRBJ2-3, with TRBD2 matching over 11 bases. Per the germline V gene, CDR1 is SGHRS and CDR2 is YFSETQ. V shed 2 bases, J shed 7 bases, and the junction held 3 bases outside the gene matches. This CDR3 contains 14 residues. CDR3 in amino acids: CASSLLAGANTQYF. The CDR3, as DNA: TGCGCCAGCAGCTTACTAGCGGGGGCCAATACGCAGTATTTT.

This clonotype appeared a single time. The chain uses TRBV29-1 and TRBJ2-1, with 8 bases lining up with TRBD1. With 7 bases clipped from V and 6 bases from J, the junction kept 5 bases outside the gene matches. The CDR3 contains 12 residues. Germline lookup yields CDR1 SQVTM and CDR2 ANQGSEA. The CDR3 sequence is CSAIGQGNEQFF. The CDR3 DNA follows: TGCAGCGCCATCGGACAGGGCAATGAGCAGTTCTTC.

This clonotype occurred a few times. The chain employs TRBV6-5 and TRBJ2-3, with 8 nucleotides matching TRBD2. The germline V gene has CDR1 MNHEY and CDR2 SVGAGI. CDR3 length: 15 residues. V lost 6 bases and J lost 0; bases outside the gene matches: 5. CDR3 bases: TGTGCCAGCAGGTATCGGGGGGGAAGCACAGATACGCAGTATTTT. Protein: CASRYRGGSTDTQYF.

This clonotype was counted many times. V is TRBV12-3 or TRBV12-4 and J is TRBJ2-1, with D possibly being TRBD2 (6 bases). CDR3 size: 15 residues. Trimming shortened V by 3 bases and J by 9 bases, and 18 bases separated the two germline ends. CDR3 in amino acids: CASSFYGSRGIEQFF. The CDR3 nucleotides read TGTGCCAGCAGTTTTTACGGGAGCCGGGGCATTGAGCAGTTCTTC.

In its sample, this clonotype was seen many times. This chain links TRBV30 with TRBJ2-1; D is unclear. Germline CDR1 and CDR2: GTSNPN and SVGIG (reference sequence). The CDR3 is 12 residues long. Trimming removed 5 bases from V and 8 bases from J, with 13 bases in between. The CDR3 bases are TGTGCCTGGGGCTCTAACGTCTATGAGCAGTTCTTC. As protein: CAWGSNVYEQFF.

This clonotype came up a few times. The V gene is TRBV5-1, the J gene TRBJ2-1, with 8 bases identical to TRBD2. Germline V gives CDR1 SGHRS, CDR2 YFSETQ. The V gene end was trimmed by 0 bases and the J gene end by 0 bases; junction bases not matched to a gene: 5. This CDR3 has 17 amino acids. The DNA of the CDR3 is TGCGCCAGCAGCTTGGCTACCCTAGCGGGCTCCTACAATGAGCAGTTCTTC. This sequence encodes CASSLATLAGSYNEQFF.

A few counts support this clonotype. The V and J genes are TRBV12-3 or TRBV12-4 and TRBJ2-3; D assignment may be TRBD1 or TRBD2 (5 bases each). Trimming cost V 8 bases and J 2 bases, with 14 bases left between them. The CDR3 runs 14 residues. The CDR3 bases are TGTGCCAGCCGGGGCGGAGCACACACAGATACGCAGTATTTT. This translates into CASRGGAHTDTQYF.

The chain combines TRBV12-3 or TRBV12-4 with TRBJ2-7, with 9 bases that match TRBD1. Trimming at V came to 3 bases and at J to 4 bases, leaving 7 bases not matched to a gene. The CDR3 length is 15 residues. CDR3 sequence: CASSFWGQGPYEQYF. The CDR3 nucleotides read TGTGCCAGCAGTTTTTGGGGACAGGGACCTTACGAGCAGTACTTC.

The CDR3 DNA follows: TGCAGTGCTAGATCCGGGACTAGCGGGAGGGCTGTCGACGAGCAGTACTTC. Amino acids: CSARSGTSGRAVDEQYF. This rearrangement joins TRBV20-1 to TRBJ2-7; 16 nucleotides align to TRBD2. Germline loops: CDR1 DFQATT, CDR2 SNEGSKA (reference sequence). The ends lost 2 bases at V and 5 bases at J; junction bases unmatched: 9. CDR3 length: 17 residues.